This record covers a single T cell receptor (beta chain). Its antigen remains unknown. The UMIs carried a 6-nucleotide sample barcode, and they were added by template switching. TCRdb re-called the 5' RACE reads and catalogs CDR3 proteins one per entry, DNA excluded. This sample's table has approximately 390,000 distinct CDR3 sequences. The data originate from a study of monozygotic twins with inflammatory bowel disease. Study-wide results and caveats: Telling different T cell subtypes apart from each other was not possible.

CDR3 size: 15 residues. Germline CDR1 reads MDHEN; CDR2 reads SYDVKM. The TCR originated in a human donor with ulcerative colitis or Crohn's disease, or a healthy co-twin of an affected twin (not recorded which). V and J are TRBV28 and TRBJ1-5; TCRdb proposes TRBD1, but this gene call is untestable without DNA. The sample comprised blood. CDR3 in amino acids: CASRLGTGGYQPQHF.